Shown below are 21 T cell receptor beta chains from a single sample sequenced in a study of regulatory T cells in long-lasting Graves disease. Described time point: persistent/refractory GD, antithyroid drugs over 5 years with positive TRAb. Extracted RNA from PBMCs served as the source of the TCR library. TCR beta libraries were built with iRepertoire HTBI primers and Arm-PCR of CDR3 regions. One entry per CDR3 protein, called by TCRdb with MiXCR from the multiplex PCR reads. The sample contains around 460,000 distinct CDR3 sequences, about 22% of which appear only once. The sample consisted of peripheral blood mononuclear cells (PBMCs), taken when the disease was refractory, from a patient treated with antithyroid drugs. These TCRs come from a female donor with Graves disease.

This clonotype was picked up a small number of times. A much larger clone sits a single nucleotide away, making a read error possible. The rearrangement joins TRBV28 to TRBJ1-1; no firm D call. Germline CDR1 and CDR2: MDHEN and SYDVKM. V lost 5 bases and J lost 2, with 3 bases in between. The CDR3 runs 11 residues. The DNA for the CDR3 is TGTGCCAGCAGTCATAACACTGAAGCTTTCTTT. This codes for CASSHNTEAFF.

This clonotype was seen ten or more times. The V call is TRBV19, the J call TRBJ1-5, with unresolved D. The CDR3 is 14 residues long. Germline lookup yields CDR1 LNHDA and CDR2 SQIVND (reference sequence). V was trimmed by 1 base and J by 0 bases, leaving 4 bases between them. The CDR3 spells CASSIGNSNQPQHF. The CDR3 nucleotides are TGTGCCAGTAGTATAGGGAATAGCAATCAGCCCCAGCATTTT.

The rearrangement joins TRBV10-3 to TRBJ2-7, with 11 bases lining up with TRBD2. V gave up 5 bases and J gave up 7 bases; unmatched junction bases: 13. This CDR3 comprises 16 residues. CDR1 and CDR2 from the germline V gene are ENHRY and SYGVKD. CDR3 nucleotides: TGTGCCATCAGTCGAGCGATAGCGGGAGGGCCGGAAGAGCAGTACTTC. Translated: CAISRAIAGGPEEQYF.

V is TRBV7-2 and J is TRBJ1-1; 8 nucleotides match TRBD1. This CDR3 contains 17 residues. Germline-derived CDR1 and CDR2 are SGHTA and FQGNSA. Trimming cost V 1 base and J 1 base; bases outside gene matches: 8. The CDR3 DNA follows: TGTGCCAGCAGCTTAGTCCCGGACAGGGCAGGGAACACTGAAGCTTTCTTT. Translated, it gives CASSLVPDRAGNTEAFF.

This clonotype showed up just a few times. The chain links TRBV15 to TRBJ2-6; D may correspond to TRBD1 or TRBD2 (6 bases each). V shed 5 bases and J shed 4 bases, with 15 bases lying between them. The CDR3 has 16 amino acids. Germline V CDR1 and CDR2: LNHNV, YYDKDF (reference sequence). CDR3 in DNA: TGTGCCACCAGCGGACCCGGGGGCGGCGGGGCCAACGTCCTGACTTTC. Amino acid sequence: CATSGPGGGGANVLTF.

This clonotype was seen many times. The chain combines TRBV11-2 with TRBJ1-6; D is uncertain. The V gene lost 4 bases and the J gene lost 6 bases, with 16 bases spanning the gap. The CDR3 spans 16 residues. Germline V gene data show CDR1 as SGHAT and CDR2 as FQNNGV. The CDR3 spells CASSSSPQRSNSPLHF. CDR3 sequence (DNA): TGTGCCAGCAGCTCCTCCCCCCAGCGGAGTAATTCACCCCTCCACTTT.

CDR3 protein: CASSLKGRDRENYYEQYF. DNA of the CDR3: TGTGCCAGCAGCTTAAAAGGGAGGGACAGGGAAAACTACTACGAGCAGTACTTC. V gene TRBV7-9 combines with J gene TRBJ2-7, with 9 positions matching TRBD1. Trimming cost V 2 bases and J 3 bases; bases outside gene matches: 14. Germline loops: CDR1 SEHNR, CDR2 FQNEAQ (reference sequence). CDR3 length: 18 residues.

This clonotype occurred many times. The germline gene is not matched at one end of the junction; a read error may be the cause. The chain couples TRBV28 to TRBJ2-5; D gene uncertain. The length of the CDR3 is 13 residues. Germline V lookup: CDR1 MDHEN, CDR2 SYDVKM. CDR3 residues: CASSFRLQEAQYF. CDR3 nucleotide sequence: TGTGCCAGCAGTTTTAGGCTCCAAGAGGCCCAGTACTTC. Using reference TRBV28 and TRBJ2-5 for the parts outside the CDR3, the full variable domain is DVKVTQSSRYLVKRTGEKVFLECVQDMDHENMFWYRQDPGLGLRLIYFSYDVKMKEKGDIPEGYSVSREKKERFSLILESASTNQTSMYLCASSFRLQEAQYFGPGTRLLVL.

The chain combines TRBV19 with TRBJ2-7; TRBD1 agrees at 7 bases. The CDR3 contains 13 residues. Trimming cost V 8 bases and J 2 bases; bases outside gene matches: 6. CDR1 and CDR2 from the germline V gene are LNHDA and SQIVND (reference sequence). CDR3 sequence (DNA): TGTGCCAGTGGGCGACAGGGACCCTACGAGCAGTACTTC. Translating it yields CASGRQGPYEQYF.

This clonotype was seen at least ten times. The V gene is TRBV12-3 or TRBV12-4, the J gene TRBJ2-7, with D tentatively TRBD1 (5 bases). The CDR3 totals 15 residues. V was shortened by 5 bases and J by 2 bases, with 16 bases between the two germline ends. The CDR3 is CASSPPLGRAYEQYF. As DNA, the CDR3 is TGTGCCAGCAGTCCCCCCTTAGGCAGGGCCTACGAGCAGTACTTC.

This clonotype was recorded many times. This rearrangement joins TRBV24-1 to TRBJ2-5; 8 bases line up with TRBD1. This CDR3 has 15 amino acids. Per the germline V gene, CDR1 is KGHDR and CDR2 is SFDVKD. Trimming removed 1 base from V and 4 bases from J; junction bases left unmatched: 4. The CDR3 protein is CATSDFSRGPETQYF. The DNA of the CDR3 is TGTGCCACCAGTGATTTCAGCAGGGGGCCAGAGACCCAGTACTTC.

V gene TRBV29-1 combines with J gene TRBJ1-1; D gene ambiguous. The CDR3 is made up of 10 amino acids. The germline V gene has CDR1 SQVTM and CDR2 ANQGSEA. V was shortened by 7 bases and J by 11 bases, with 14 bases between the two germline ends. CDR3 protein: CSAVAGGAFF. In nucleotides, the CDR3 is TGCAGCGCCGTGGCCGGTGGGGCTTTCTTT.

The rearrangement links TRBV7-2 to TRBJ2-7; D may be TRBD1 (5 bases). Germline CDR1 is SGHTA and CDR2 is FQGNSA. V shed 1 base and J shed 7 bases, with 17 bases lying between them. The CDR3 extends over 15 amino acids. The CDR3 here is CASSLVRLGQGEQYF. In DNA, the CDR3 is TGTGCCAGCAGCTTAGTACGGCTGGGGCAGGGAGAGCAGTACTTC.

This clonotype appeared many times. V gene TRBV12-5 combines with J gene TRBJ1-2; no definite D call. The V gene lost 2 bases and the J gene lost 8 bases, with 9 bases spanning the gap. Germline CDR1 LGHNT, CDR2 FRNRAP. The CDR3 is 12 amino acids. The CDR3 DNA reads TGTGCTAGTGGTTTGATCCGCGGAGGCTACACCTTC. Its protein is CASGLIRGGYTF.

The gene calls are TRBV20-1 and TRBJ2-7, with TRBD1 as a possible D gene (5 bases). The CDR3 has 12 amino acids. V was trimmed by 5 bases and J by 5 bases, leaving 13 bases between them. From germline, CDR1 is DFQATT and CDR2 SNEGSKA (reference sequence). The DNA of the CDR3 is TGCAGTGCTGTCCTCAGGGAAGACGAGCAGTACTTC. Translating it yields CSAVLREDEQYF.

This clonotype was counted many times. The V and J genes are TRBV7-2 and TRBJ2-7; D is possibly TRBD2 (6 bases). The CDR3 consists of 14 residues. Germline V lookup: CDR1 SGHTA, CDR2 FQGNSA. The V end was cut by 5 bases, the J end by 6 bases, with 17 bases between. The CDR3 nucleotides are TGTGCCAGCAGCCTTTCCTTAGCGGCTAGCGAGCAGTACTTC. Encoded protein: CASSLSLAASEQYF.

This clonotype came up once. Just one base apart from a much larger clone, this may be a read error. Here the CDR3 reads CASSKAAGTHRTINYGYTF. In DNA form, the CDR3 reads TGTGCCAGTAGTAAGGCCGCGGGGACACACCGGACTATAAACTATGGCTACACCTTC. V and J are TRBV19 and TRBJ1-2, with a possible D match to TRBD1 (6 bases). V was cut by 4 bases and J by 2 bases, with 26 bases left in between. The CDR3 is 19 amino acids. Germline V gene sequence: CDR1 LNHDA, CDR2 SQIVND (reference sequence).

The V and J genes are TRBV19 and TRBJ1-3; unclear D gene. V was pared by 7 bases and J by 0 bases, with 13 bases between. This CDR3 has 15 amino acids. The germline V gene encodes CDR1 LNHDA and CDR2 SQIVND (reference sequence). In DNA, the CDR3 is TGTGCCAGTACCCCGGACGAGAACTCTGGAAACACCATATATTTT. Its translation: CASTPDENSGNTIYF.

Comment on this clonotype: A much bigger clone sits one base away, suggesting this may be a read error. This CDR3 is missing its conserved last phenylalanine or tryptophan, likely due to a read error. This rearrangement joins TRBV28 to TRBJ1-1, with D tentatively TRBD1 (6 bases). CDR1 MDHEN and CDR2 SYDVKM come from the germline V gene. V lost 7 bases and J lost 5, with 14 bases in between. CDR3 length equals 13 residues. The CDR3 bases are TGTGCCAGCACGCTAATAGGGGGGACTGAAGCTTTCCTT. It translates to CASTLIGGTEAFL.

This clonotype came up many times. The chain combines TRBV11-2 with TRBJ2-7; no clear D gene. Germline CDR1 is SGHAT and CDR2 is FQNNGV. The CDR3 runs to 12 residues. V was clipped by 1 base and J by 9 bases, with 10 bases between them. This chain's CDR3 is CASSLVEIGQYF. CDR3 bases: TGTGCCAGCAGCTTAGTTGAAATCGGGCAGTACTTC. The variable domain in full, with the rest retrieved from reference TRBV11-2 and TRBJ2-7, is EAGVAQSPRYKIIEKRQSVAFWCNPISGHATLYWYQQILGQGPKLLIQFQNNGVVDDSQLPKDRFSAERLKGVDSTLKIQPAKLEDSAVYLCASSLVEIGQYFGPGTRLTVT.

This clonotype was recorded many times. This sequence joins TRBV27 and TRBJ1-1; D may be TRBD1 (6 bases). Looked up from germline, CDR1 is MNHEY and CDR2 is SMNVEV (reference sequence). This CDR3 region has 13 residues. V was pared by 2 bases and J by 8 bases, with 12 bases between. The CDR3 nucleotides read TGTGCCAGCAGTTTAAGAGGGACACTCGAAGCTTTCTTT. Translating it yields CASSLRGTLEAFF.